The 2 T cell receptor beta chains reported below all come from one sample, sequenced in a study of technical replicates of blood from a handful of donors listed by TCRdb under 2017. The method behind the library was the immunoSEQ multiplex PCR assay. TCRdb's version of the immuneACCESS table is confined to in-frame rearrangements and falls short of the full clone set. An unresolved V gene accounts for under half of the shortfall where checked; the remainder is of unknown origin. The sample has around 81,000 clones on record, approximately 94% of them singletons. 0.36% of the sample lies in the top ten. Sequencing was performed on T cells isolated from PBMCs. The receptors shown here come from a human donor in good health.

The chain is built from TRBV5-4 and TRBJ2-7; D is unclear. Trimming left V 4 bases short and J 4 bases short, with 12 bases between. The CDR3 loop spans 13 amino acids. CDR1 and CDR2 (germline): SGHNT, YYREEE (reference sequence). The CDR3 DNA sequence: TGTGCCAGCAGCAAAGGAGACTGGTACGAGCAGTACTTC. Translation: CASSKGDWYEQYF.

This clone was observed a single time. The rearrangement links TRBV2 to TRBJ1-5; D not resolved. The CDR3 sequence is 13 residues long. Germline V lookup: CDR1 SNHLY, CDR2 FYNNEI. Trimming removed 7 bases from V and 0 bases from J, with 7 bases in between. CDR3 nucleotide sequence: TGTGCCAGCACTAGAGATAGCAATCAGCCCCAGCATTTT. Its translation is CASTRDSNQPQHF.